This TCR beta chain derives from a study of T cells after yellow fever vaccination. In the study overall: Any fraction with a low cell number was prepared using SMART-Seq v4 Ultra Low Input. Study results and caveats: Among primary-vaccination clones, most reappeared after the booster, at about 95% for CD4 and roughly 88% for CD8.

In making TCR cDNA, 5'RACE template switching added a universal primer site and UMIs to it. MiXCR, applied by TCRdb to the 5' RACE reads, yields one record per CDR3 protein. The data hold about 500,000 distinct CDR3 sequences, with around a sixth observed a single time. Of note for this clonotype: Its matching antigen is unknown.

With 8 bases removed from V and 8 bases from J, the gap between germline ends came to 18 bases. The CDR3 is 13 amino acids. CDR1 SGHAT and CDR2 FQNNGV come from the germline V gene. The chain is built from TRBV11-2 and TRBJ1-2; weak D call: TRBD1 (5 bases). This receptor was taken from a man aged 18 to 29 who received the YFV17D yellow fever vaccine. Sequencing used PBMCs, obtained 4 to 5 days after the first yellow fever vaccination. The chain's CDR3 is CASSWGGGWGYTF. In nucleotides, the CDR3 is TGTGCCAGCTCCTGGGGGGGGGGTTGGGGCTACACCTTC.